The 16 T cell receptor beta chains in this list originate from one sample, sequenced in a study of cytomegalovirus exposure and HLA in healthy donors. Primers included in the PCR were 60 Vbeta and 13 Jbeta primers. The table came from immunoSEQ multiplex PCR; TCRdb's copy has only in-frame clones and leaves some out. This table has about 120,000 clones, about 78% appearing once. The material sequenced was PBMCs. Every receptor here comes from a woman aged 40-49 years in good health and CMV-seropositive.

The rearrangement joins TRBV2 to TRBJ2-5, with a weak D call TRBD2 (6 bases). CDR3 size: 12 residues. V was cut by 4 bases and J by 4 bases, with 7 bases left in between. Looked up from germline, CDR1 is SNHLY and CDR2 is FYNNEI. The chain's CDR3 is CASSGDSETQYF. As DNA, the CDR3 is TGTGCCAGCAGTGGGGACTCAGAGACCCAGTACTTC.

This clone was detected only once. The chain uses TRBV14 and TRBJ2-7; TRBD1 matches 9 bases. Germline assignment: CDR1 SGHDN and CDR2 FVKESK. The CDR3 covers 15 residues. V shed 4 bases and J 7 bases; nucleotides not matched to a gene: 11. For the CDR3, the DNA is TGTGCCAGCAGCCTACGGACAGGGGCGGCGGGGGAGCAGTACTTC. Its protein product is CASSLRTGAAGEQYF.

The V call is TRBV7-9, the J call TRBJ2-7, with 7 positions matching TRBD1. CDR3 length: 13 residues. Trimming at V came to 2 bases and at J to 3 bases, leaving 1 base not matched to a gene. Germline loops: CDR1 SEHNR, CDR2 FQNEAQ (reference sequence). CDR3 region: CASSLRQGYEQYF. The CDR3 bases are TGTGCCAGCAGCTTAAGACAGGGCTACGAGCAGTACTTC.

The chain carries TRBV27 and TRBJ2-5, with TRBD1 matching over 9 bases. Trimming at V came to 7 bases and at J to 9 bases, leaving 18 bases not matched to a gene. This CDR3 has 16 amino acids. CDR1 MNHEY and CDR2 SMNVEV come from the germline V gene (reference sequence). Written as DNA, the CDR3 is TGTGCCAGCAATTCCCGGAGCGGGACAGGGATAACGGCCCAGTACTTC. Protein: CASNSRSGTGITAQYF.

The CDR3 sequence: CASTLQGIGFSPLHF. The DNA for the CDR3 is TGTGCCAGCACTTTACAGGGGATAGGTTTTTCACCCCTCCACTTT. This chain uses TRBV7-9 with TRBJ1-6, with 7 nucleotides matching TRBD1. With 7 bases clipped from V and 9 bases from J, the junction kept 12 bases outside the gene matches. Germline CDR1 SEHNR, CDR2 FQNEAQ (reference sequence). The CDR3 contains 15 residues.

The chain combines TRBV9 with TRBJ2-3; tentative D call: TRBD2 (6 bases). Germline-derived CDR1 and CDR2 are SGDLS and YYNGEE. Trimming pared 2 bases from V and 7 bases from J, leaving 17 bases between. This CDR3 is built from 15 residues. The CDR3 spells CASSVTSSLGNTQYF. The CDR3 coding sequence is TGTGCCAGCAGCGTCACTAGCTCCCTCGGGAATACGCAGTATTTT.

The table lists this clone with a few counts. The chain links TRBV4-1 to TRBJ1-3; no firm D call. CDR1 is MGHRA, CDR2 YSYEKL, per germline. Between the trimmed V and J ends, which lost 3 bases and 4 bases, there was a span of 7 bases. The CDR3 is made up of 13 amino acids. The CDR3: CASSQPGGNTIYF. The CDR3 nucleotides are TGCGCCAGCAGCCAGCCAGGAGGAAACACCATATATTTT.

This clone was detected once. The CDR3 DNA is TGTGCCAGTAGTATGGGTACAGGGGGTAACATGAACACTGAAGCTTTCTTT. Amino acid sequence: CASSMGTGGNMNTEAFF. The V call is TRBV19, the J call TRBJ1-1; 8 bases fit TRBD1. The germline CDR1 and CDR2 sequences are LNHDA and SQIVND (reference sequence). The CDR3 spans 17 residues. J was trimmed by 0 bases and V by 3 bases; bases with no gene match: 9. Complete variable domain (other parts from reference TRBV19 and TRBJ1-1): DGGITQSPKYLFRKEGQNVTLSCEQNLNHDAMYWYRQDPGQGLRLIYYSQIVNDFQKGDIAEGYSVSREKKESFPLTVTSAQKNPTAFYLCASSMGTGGNMNTEAFFGQGTRLTVV.

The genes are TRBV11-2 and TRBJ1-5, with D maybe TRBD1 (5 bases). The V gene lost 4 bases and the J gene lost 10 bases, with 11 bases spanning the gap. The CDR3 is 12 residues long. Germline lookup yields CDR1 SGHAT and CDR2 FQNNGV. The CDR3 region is CASSYGQGPQHF. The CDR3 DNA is TGTGCCAGCAGCTATGGGCAGGGTCCCCAGCATTTT.

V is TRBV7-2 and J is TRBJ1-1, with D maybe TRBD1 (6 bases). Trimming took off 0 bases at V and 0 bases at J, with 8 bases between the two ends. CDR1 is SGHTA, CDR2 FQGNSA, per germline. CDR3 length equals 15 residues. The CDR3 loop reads CASSLAQGMNTEAFF. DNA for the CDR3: TGTGCCAGCAGCTTAGCGCAGGGGATGAACACTGAAGCTTTCTTT.

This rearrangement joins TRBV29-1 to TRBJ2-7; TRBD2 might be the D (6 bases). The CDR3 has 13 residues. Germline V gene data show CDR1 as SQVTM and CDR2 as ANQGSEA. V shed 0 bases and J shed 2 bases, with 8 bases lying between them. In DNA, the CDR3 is TGCAGCGTTGAAGATGGGGGGACCTACGAGCAGTACTTC. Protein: CSVEDGGTYEQYF.

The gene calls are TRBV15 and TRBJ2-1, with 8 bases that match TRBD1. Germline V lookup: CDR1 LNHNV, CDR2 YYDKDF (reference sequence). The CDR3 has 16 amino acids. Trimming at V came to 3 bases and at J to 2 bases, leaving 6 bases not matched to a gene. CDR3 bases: TGTGCCACCAGCAGGGAAACAGGGGGAACCTACAATGAGCAGTTCTTC. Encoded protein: CATSRETGGTYNEQFF. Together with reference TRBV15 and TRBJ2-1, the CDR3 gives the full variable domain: DAMVIQNPRYQVTQFGKPVTLSCSQTLNHNVMYWYQQKSSQAPKLLFHYYDKDFNNEADTPDNFQSRRPNTSFCFLDIRSPGLGDTAMYLCATSRETGGTYNEQFFGPGTRLTVL.

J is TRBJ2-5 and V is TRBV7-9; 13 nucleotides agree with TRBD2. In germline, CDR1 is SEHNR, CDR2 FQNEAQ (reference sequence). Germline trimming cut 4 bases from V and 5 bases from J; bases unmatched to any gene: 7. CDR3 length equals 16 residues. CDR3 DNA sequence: TGTGCCAGCAGCTCCGGACTAGCGGGGGTTGCGGAGACCCAGTACTTC. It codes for CASSSGLAGVAETQYF.

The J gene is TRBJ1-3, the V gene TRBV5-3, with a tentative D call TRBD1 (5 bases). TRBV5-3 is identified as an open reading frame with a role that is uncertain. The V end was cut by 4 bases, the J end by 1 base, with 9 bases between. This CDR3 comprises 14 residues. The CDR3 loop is CARSGNRSGNTIYF. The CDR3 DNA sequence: TGTGCCAGAAGCGGTAACAGGTCTGGAAACACCATATATTTT.

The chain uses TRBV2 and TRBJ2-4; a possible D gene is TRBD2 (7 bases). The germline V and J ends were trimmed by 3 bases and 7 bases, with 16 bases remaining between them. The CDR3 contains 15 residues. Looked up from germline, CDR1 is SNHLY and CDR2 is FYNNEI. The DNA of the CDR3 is TGTGCCAGCAGTGAGGGATCGGGGGGCGGGAACATTCAGTACTTC. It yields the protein CASSEGSGGGNIQYF.

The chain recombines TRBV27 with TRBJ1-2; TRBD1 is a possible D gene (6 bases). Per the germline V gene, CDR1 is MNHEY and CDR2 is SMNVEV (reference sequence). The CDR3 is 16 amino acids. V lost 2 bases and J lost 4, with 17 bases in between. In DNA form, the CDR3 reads TGTGCCAGCAGTTTAGGGTTGAAACAGGGATTCTATGGCTACACCTTC. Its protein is CASSLGLKQGFYGYTF.